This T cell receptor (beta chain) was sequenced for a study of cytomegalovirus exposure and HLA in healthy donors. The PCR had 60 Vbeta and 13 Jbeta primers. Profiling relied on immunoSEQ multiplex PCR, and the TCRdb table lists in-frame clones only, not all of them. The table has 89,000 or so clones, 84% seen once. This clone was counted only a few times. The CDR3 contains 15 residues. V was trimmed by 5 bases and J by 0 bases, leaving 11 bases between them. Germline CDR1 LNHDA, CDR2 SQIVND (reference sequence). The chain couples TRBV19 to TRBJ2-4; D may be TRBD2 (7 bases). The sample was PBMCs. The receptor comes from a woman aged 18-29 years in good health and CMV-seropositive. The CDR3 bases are TGTGCCAGTAGTCGGGGGGCTGGAGCCAAAAACATTCAGTACTTC. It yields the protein CASSRGAGAKNIQYF.